Listed here is a single T cell receptor beta chain. 13 Jbeta primers and 60 Vbeta primers were used for the PCR. Assay used: immunoSEQ multiplex PCR; TCRdb lists only in-frame clones, some missing. The sample lists approximately 110,000 clones; around 80% were seen once. This specimen belongs to a study of cytomegalovirus exposure and HLA in healthy donors. Study information: The study placed about 81% of its approximately 400 genotyped donors in the Caucasian-associated ancestry cluster.

Sequencing was carried out using PBMCs. This receptor was identified in a man aged 25-45 years in good health and CMV-seropositive.

The CDR3 DNA is TGCGCCAGCAGCCCCAGTTTGGGGGGTATCAATGAGCAGTTCTTC. Protein product: CASSPSLGGINEQFF. The chain links TRBV4-1 to TRBJ2-1, with a possible D match to TRBD2 (6 bases). Trimming took off 4 bases at V and 6 bases at J, with 16 bases between the two ends. The CDR3 consists of 15 residues. CDR1 is MGHRA, CDR2 YSYEKL, per germline.